These 14 T cell receptor beta chains came from one sample sequenced in a study of OX40 agonist ivuxolimab in advanced cancers. Using immunoSEQ multiplex PCR, the repertoire was profiled, and TCRdb retains in-frame clones only, with some absent. The table has around 80,000 clones, about 88% seen once. The source was CD4+ or CD8+ T cells sorted from blood, collected in a trial of the OX40 agonist ivuxolimab. Receptor source: an adult with an advanced solid tumor such as melanoma, head and neck, liver or kidney cancer.

The genes are TRBV2 and TRBJ1-5, with D possibly being TRBD1 (6 bases). CDR3 size: 14 residues. V was pared by 6 bases and J by 4 bases, with 13 bases between. Germline V lookup: CDR1 SNHLY, CDR2 FYNNEI. The CDR3 nucleotides read TGTGCCAGCAGCGTTAACAGGGAGAATCAGCCCCAGCATTTT. This translates into CASSVNRENQPQHF.

The V call is TRBV19, the J call TRBJ2-3, with D unresolved. The CDR3 has 12 amino acids. Trimming removed 8 bases from V and 3 bases from J, with 9 bases in between. The germline V gene encodes CDR1 LNHDA and CDR2 SQIVND (reference sequence). CDR3 residues: CASGRRTDTQYF. In DNA, the CDR3 is TGTGCCAGTGGCCGTCGGACAGATACGCAGTATTTT.

The rearrangement joins TRBV5-6 to TRBJ1-4; 9 bases line up with TRBD1. CDR3 length equals 17 residues. Germline CDR1 is SGHDT and CDR2 is YYEEEE. The V and J ends lost 4 bases and 7 bases, in that order; junction bases with no gene match: 14. The CDR3 here is CASSRFFKDRGREKLFF. In DNA, the CDR3 is TGTGCCAGCAGCCGGTTCTTTAAGGACAGGGGACGTGAAAAACTGTTTTTT.

This clone was seen more than once but under ten times. This chain links TRBV30 with TRBJ1-6; a possible D gene is TRBD1 (6 bases). V lost 4 bases and J 11 bases, leaving 9 bases between the germline ends. The length of the CDR3 is 11 residues. CDR1 and CDR2 (germline): GTSNPN, SVGIG (reference sequence). The CDR3 DNA reads as TGTGCCTGGAAGGCAGGGGCACCCCTCCACTTT. This sequence encodes CAWKAGAPLHF.

V usage is TRBV7-8 and J usage is TRBJ1-2; D remains ambiguous. This CDR3 comprises 15 residues. Germline values: CDR1 SGHVS, CDR2 FQNEAQ. Trimming removed 3 bases at V and 1 base at J, with 12 bases between. The DNA of the CDR3 is TGTGCCAGCAGCTTCTTTCAGCTTTTTAACTATGGCTACACCTTC. It codes for CASSFFQLFNYGYTF.

This clone was observed a few times. DNA of the CDR3: TGCGCCAGCAGCGCCGGACATTTGTACACTGAAGCTTTCTTT. Its translation is CASSAGHLYTEAFF. This sequence joins TRBV5-1 and TRBJ1-1; TRBD1 is a possible D gene (5 bases). The V gene's germline CDR1 is SGHRS and CDR2 YFSETQ. The CDR3 loop spans 14 amino acids. Trimming left V 4 bases short and J 3 bases short, with 13 bases between.

The genes are TRBV27 and TRBJ1-1; maybe TRBD1 (5 bases). V was shortened by 3 bases and J by 1 base, with 24 bases between the two germline ends. This CDR3 is 19 amino acids long. Germline V CDR1 and CDR2: MNHEY, SMNVEV (reference sequence). CDR3 nucleotides: TGTGCCAGCAGTTTGGCCCCCTTCGGGCCTGAGGGGTGGAACACTGAAGCTTTCTTT. It is translated as CASSLAPFGPEGWNTEAFF.

The genes are TRBV5-1 and TRBJ1-1, with unresolved D. There are 13 residues in the CDR3. Trimming took 1 base from V and 3 from J, leaving 7 bases between them. CDR1 and CDR2 from the germline V gene are SGHRS and YFSETQ. The DNA of the CDR3 is TGCGCCAGCAGCTTGAGTTCATACACTGAAGCTTTCTTT. Its translation: CASSLSSYTEAFF.

This chain connects TRBV30 to TRBJ1-5, with D possibly being TRBD1 (5 bases). Germline values: CDR1 GTSNPN, CDR2 SVGIG (reference sequence). This CDR3 has 13 residues. V was clipped by 8 bases and J by 0 bases, with 11 bases between them. This CDR3 reads CAGGRFSNQPQHF. CDR3 in DNA: TGTGCCGGGGGGAGGTTTAGCAATCAGCCCCAGCATTTT.

V is TRBV12-5 and J is TRBJ1-4; D remains unclear. With 6 bases removed from V and 4 bases from J, the gap between germline ends came to 15 bases. Germline V CDR1 and CDR2: LGHNT, FRNRAP. CDR3 length: 15 residues. The DNA for the CDR3 is TGTGCTAGTGGCCACCCCCACAAGATTAATGAAAAACTGTTTTTT. This translates into CASGHPHKINEKLFF.

The chain recombines TRBV5-8 with TRBJ2-1; D remains ambiguous. The V gene lost 3 bases and the J gene lost 0 bases, with 13 bases spanning the gap. The CDR3 loop spans 16 amino acids. The germline V gene has CDR1 SGHTS and CDR2 YDEGEE. The CDR3 here is CASSSFVGSSYNEQFF. The CDR3, as DNA: TGTGCCAGCAGCTCGTTCGTGGGCAGCTCCTACAATGAGCAGTTCTTC.

This clone was detected once. V usage is TRBV18 and J usage is TRBJ1-2, with D perhaps TRBD1 (6 bases). The V and J ends lost 3 bases and 8 bases respectively, with 19 bases between them. The CDR3 consists of 15 residues. Per the germline V gene, CDR1 is KGHSH and CDR2 is LQKENI. The CDR3, as DNA: TGTGCCAGCTCACCCTTCTACCGGACAGAAGAGGGCTACACCTTC. It is translated as CASSPFYRTEEGYTF.

The gene calls are TRBV11-2 and TRBJ1-1; D gene ambiguous. CDR1 SGHAT and CDR2 FQNNGV come from the germline V gene. The V end lost 2 bases, the J end lost 5 bases, and 6 bases lay between the germline ends. The CDR3 has 12 amino acids. CDR3 nucleotides: TGTGCCAGCAGCTTACGGGAAACTGAAGCTTTCTTT. Its translation: CASSLRETEAFF.

The rearrangement joins TRBV11-2 to TRBJ2-2; TRBD1 is a possible D gene (6 bases). CDR1 is SGHAT, CDR2 FQNNGV, per germline. The V and J ends lost 1 base and 6 bases respectively, with 15 bases between them. The CDR3 contains 16 residues. The CDR3 DNA reads TGTGCCAGCAGCTTAGTAGCCCCCGACAGGCCCGGGGAGCTGTTTTTT. This encodes CASSLVAPDRPGELFF. Complete variable domain (other parts from reference TRBV11-2 and TRBJ2-2): EAGVAQSPRYKIIEKRQSVAFWCNPISGHATLYWYQQILGQGPKLLIQFQNNGVVDDSQLPKDRFSAERLKGVDSTLKIQPAKLEDSAVYLCASSLVAPDRPGELFFGEGSRLTVL.